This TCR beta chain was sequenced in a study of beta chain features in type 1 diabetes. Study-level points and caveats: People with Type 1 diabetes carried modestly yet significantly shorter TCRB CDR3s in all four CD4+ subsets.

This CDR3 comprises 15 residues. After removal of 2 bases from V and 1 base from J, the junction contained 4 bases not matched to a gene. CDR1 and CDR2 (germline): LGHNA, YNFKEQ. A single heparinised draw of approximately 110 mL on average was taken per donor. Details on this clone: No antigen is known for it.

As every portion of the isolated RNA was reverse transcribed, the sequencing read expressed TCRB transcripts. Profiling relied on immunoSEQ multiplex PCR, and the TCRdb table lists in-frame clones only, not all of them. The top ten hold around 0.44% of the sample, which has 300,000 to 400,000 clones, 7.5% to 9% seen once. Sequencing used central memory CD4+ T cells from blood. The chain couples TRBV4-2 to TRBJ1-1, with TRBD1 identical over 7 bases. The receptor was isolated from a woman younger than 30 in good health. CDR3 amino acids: CASSQPRGGNTEAFF. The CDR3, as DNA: TGTGCCAGCAGCCAACCCAGGGGGGGGAACACTGAAGCTTTCTTT.